This TCR beta chain appears in the sequencing data of a study of blood T cells in healthy people across ages. Whole-study findings and limits: When set beside aged donors, long-lived donors presented more naive CD4+ cells and higher diversity. Age showed a roughly linear inverse relationship with TCR beta diversity per million T cells.

Germline V gene lookup returns CDR1 MNHEY and CDR2 SVGEGT. The length of the CDR3 is 13 residues. V shed 1 base and J shed 2 bases, with 4 bases lying between them. It was with a sample-barcoded 5' primer and a J-beta primer mix that a second PCR of roughly 7 to 12 cycles was run. Tags on each cDNA molecule came from a template-switch adaptor with 12 random nucleotides. MiXCR was run by TCRdb on the 5' RACE reads, yielding one entry per CDR3 protein. The sample carries 650,000 to 800,000 distinct CDR3 sequences, under 55% recorded once. This clonotype was found a few times. Its antigen is not identified.

The V gene is TRBV6-2 or TRBV6-3, the J gene TRBJ2-3; the D is unclear. The sequenced material came from blood. The origin of this receptor is a man in his 60s in good health. DNA of the CDR3: TGTGCCAGCAGTTACTTCGCCACAGATACGCAGTATTTT. Amino acids: CASSYFATDTQYF.